The 15 T cell receptor beta chains reported below all come from one sample, sequenced in a study of T cell clones after liver transplantation. Here immunoSEQ multiplex PCR was the method, and the copy in TCRdb shows in-frame clones only, minus some. Of more than 15,000 clones listed, around 90% are singletons. This specimen was CD8+ T cells from blood, taken before liver transplant. The receptors derive from a human donor who received a liver transplant.

This sequence joins TRBV10-3 and TRBJ1-2, with a tentative D call TRBD1 (5 bases). The CDR3 is 13 amino acids. Germline CDR1 is ENHRY and CDR2 is SYGVKD. The V and J ends lost 0 bases and 6 bases respectively, with 8 bases between them. The CDR3 DNA is TGTGCCATCAGTGAGTCTGAAGGGGATGGCTACACCTTC. Amino acid sequence: CAISESEGDGYTF.

The rearrangement joins TRBV14 to TRBJ2-7, with TRBD2 identical over 9 bases. The ends lost 3 bases at V and 2 bases at J; junction bases unmatched: 14. CDR1 SGHDN and CDR2 FVKESK come from the germline V gene. The CDR3 contains 18 residues. The CDR3 DNA reads as TGTGCCAGCAGCCACTGGGCTAGCGGGATACACATACCCTACGAGCAGTACTTC. Translating gives CASSHWASGIHIPYEQYF.

This clone showed up just once. The chain links TRBV10-3 to TRBJ2-7, with 9 bases identical to TRBD2. There are 16 residues in the CDR3. Unmatched junction bases numbered 8, after V lost 4 bases and J lost 1 base. Germline V gene sequence: CDR1 ENHRY, CDR2 SYGVKD. The CDR3 is CAISADSGSPSYEQYF. CDR3 sequence (DNA): TGTGCCATCAGTGCGGATAGCGGGAGCCCGTCCTACGAGCAGTACTTC.

This chain joins TRBV28 and TRBJ2-2, with TRBD1 matching over 9 bases. In germline, CDR1 is MDHEN, CDR2 SYDVKM. Trimming took 4 bases from V and 3 from J; bases not matched to a gene: 6. The CDR3 runs to 16 residues. The CDR3 DNA reads TGTGCCAGCAGTTCCCTGGACAGGGGAGACACCGGGGAGCTGTTTTTT. This gives the protein CASSSLDRGDTGELFF. Based on the CDR3 plus reference TRBV28 and TRBJ2-2, the full variable domain is DVKVTQSSRYLVKRTGEKVFLECVQDMDHENMFWYRQDPGLGLRLIYFSYDVKMKEKGDIPEGYSVSREKKERFSLILESASTNQTSMYLCASSSLDRGDTGELFFGEGSRLTVL.

This clone was recorded only once. This chain uses TRBV5-1 with TRBJ2-1, with D maybe TRBD2 (5 bases). Trimming removed 7 bases at V and 1 base at J, with 12 bases between. CDR3 length: 14 residues. Germline loops: CDR1 SGHRS, CDR2 YFSETQ. The CDR3 is CASSSGGSYNEQFF. CDR3 nucleotide sequence: TGCGCCAGCTCCAGCGGCGGATCCTACAATGAGCAGTTCTTC.

The rearrangement joins TRBV5-1 to TRBJ1-2; TRBD1 matches 11 bases. The CDR3 runs 13 residues. CDR1 is SGHRS and CDR2 is YFSETQ in the germline V gene. The trim removed 4 bases at V and 10 bases at J, leaving 6 bases unmatched. This chain's CDR3 is CASSGDRGRNYTF. The CDR3 DNA is TGCGCCAGCAGCGGGGACAGGGGGAGAAACTACACCTTC.

This clone was recorded once. The chain has TRBV7-2 and TRBJ2-7; 11 nucleotides align to TRBD1. Germline V CDR1 and CDR2: SGHTA, FQGNSA. CDR3 length: 15 amino acids. Trimming at V came to 3 bases and at J to 5 bases, leaving 6 bases not matched to a gene. Written as DNA, the CDR3 is TGTGCCAGCAGCTTTCGAGGACAGGGGGCCCACGAGCAGTACTTC. The encoded protein is CASSFRGQGAHEQYF. Together with reference TRBV7-2 and TRBJ2-7, the CDR3 gives the full variable domain: GAGVSQSPSNKVTEKGKDVELRCDPISGHTALYWYRQSLGQGLEFLIYFQGNSAPDKSGLPSDRFSAERTGGSVSTLTIQRTQQEDSAVYLCASSFRGQGAHEQYFGPGTRLTVT.

The V and J genes are TRBV4-1 and TRBJ2-1; 8 positions agree with TRBD1. This CDR3 spans 14 amino acids. V lost 4 bases, J lost 8 bases, and 7 bases stayed unmatched. Per germline, CDR1 MGHRA and CDR2 YSYEKL. CDR3 sequence reads: CASSPRDRHDEQFF. The CDR3 region has the DNA TGCGCCAGCAGCCCCCGGGACAGGCATGATGAGCAGTTCTTC.

This clone appeared once. V usage is TRBV6-5 and J usage is TRBJ2-1; TRBD1 might be the D (5 bases). CDR1 is MNHEY and CDR2 is SVGAGI in the germline V gene. The CDR3 spans 14 residues. V lost 6 bases and J 4 bases, leaving 13 bases between the germline ends. Written as DNA, the CDR3 is TGTGCCAGCAGCCCACTCGACAGATACAATGAGCAGTTCTTC. The encoded protein is CASSPLDRYNEQFF.

The chain has TRBV19 and TRBJ1-1, with unresolved D. V dropped 6 bases and J dropped 1 base, with 12 bases sitting between them. The CDR3 is made up of 14 amino acids. Germline V gene sequence: CDR1 LNHDA, CDR2 SQIVND (reference sequence). The CDR3 DNA reads TGTGCCAGTAGCCCCAGAGGAGGGAACACTGAAGCTTTCTTT. This sequence encodes CASSPRGGNTEAFF.

This sequence joins TRBV7-9 and TRBJ1-2, with D perhaps TRBD1 (6 bases). The germline CDR1 and CDR2 sequences are SEHNR and FQNEAQ (reference sequence). V lost 3 bases, J lost 4 bases, and 9 bases lay in between. This CDR3 comprises 13 residues. CDR3 DNA: TGTGCCAGCAGCTTGGGGGGCCCCTATGGCTACACCTTC. It yields the protein CASSLGGPYGYTF. Supplemented by reference TRBV7-9 and TRBJ1-2, the full variable domain reads DTGVSQNPRHKITKRGQNVTFRCDPISEHNRLYWYRQTLGQGPEFLTYFQNEAQLEKSRLLSDRFSAERPKGSFSTLEIQRTEQGDSAMYLCASSLGGPYGYTFGSGTRLTVV.

The rearrangement joins TRBV30 to TRBJ1-3; possible D gene TRBD1, 5 bases. Trimming stripped 3 bases from V and 0 bases from J, with 15 bases between. This CDR3 region has 16 residues. The germline CDR1 and CDR2 sequences are GTSNPN and SVGIG (reference sequence). CDR3 DNA sequence: TGTGCCTGGAGCGCCCTGGGACTGATCTCTGGAAACACCATATATTTT. As protein: CAWSALGLISGNTIYF.

The V and J genes are TRBV30 and TRBJ2-7, with unresolved D. The CDR3 totals 12 residues. Germline CDR1 and CDR2: GTSNPN and SVGIG (reference sequence). Trimming removed 1 base at V and 3 bases at J, with 7 bases between. The CDR3 sequence: CAWSERDYEQYF. The CDR3 DNA reads TGTGCCTGGAGTGAAAGAGACTACGAGCAGTACTTC.

V is TRBV5-6 and J is TRBJ2-2, with 9 nucleotides matching TRBD2. Trimming took 3 bases from V and 5 from J; bases not matched to a gene: 8. CDR3 length equals 16 residues. In germline, CDR1 is SGHDT, CDR2 YYEEEE. CDR3 in DNA: TGTGCCAGCAGCTCAGTGACTAGCGGCTTTACCGGGGAGCTGTTTTTT. Translating it yields CASSSVTSGFTGELFF.

The genes are TRBV11-2 and TRBJ2-5; a weak D match, TRBD1 (6 bases). Per the germline V gene, CDR1 is SGHAT and CDR2 is FQNNGV. Trimming cost V 1 base and J 5 bases, with 14 bases left between them. CDR3 length: 15 residues. The CDR3 DNA reads TGTGCCAGCAGCTTAGCGAGGGGGTGGAGGGAGACCCAGTACTTC. It specifies CASSLARGWRETQYF.